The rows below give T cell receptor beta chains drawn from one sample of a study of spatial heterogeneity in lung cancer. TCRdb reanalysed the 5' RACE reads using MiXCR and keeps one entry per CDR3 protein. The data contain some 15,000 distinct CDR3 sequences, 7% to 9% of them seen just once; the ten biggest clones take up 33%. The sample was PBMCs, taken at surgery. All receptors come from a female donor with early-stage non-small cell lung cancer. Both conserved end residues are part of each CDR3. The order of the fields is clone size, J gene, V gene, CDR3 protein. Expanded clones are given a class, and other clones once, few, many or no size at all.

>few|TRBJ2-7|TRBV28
CASSPPTGVPYEQYF
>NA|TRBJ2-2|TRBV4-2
CASSQAGGYTGELFF
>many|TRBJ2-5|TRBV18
CASSPPSVQQETQYF
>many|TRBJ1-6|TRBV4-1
CASSQENQGSNSPLHF
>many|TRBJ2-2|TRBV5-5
CASSLVPWGGELFF
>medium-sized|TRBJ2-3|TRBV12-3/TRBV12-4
CASSLDGGPDTQYF
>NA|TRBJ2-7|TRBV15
CATSMRTGNEQYF
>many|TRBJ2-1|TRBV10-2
CASSPRYNEQFF
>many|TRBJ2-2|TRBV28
CASSLGRRELFF
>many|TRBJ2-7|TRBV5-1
CASSTTGGYYEQYF
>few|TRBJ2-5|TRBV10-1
CASSPGQGPQETQYF
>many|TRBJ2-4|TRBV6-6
CASSFDSVPKNIQYF
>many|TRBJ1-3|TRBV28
CASSKTSSGNTIYF
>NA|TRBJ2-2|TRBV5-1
CASSRGQGTNTGELFF
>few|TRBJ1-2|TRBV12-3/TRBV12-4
CASSSQGYYGYTF
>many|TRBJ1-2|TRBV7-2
CASSLTDSRKYGYTF
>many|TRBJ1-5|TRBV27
CASRSLARSNQPQHF
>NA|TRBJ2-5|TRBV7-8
CASSLEGQGAGETQYF
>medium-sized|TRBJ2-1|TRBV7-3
CASSLGGRNEQFF
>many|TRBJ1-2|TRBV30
CAWSDARGIYGYTF
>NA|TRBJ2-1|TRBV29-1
CSVDYTGDPRSYNEQFF
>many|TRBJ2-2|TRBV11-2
CASSWDVTGELFF